This record concerns one T cell receptor beta chain sequence. These data come from a study of cytomegalovirus exposure and HLA in healthy donors. The V and J ends lost 2 bases and 5 bases respectively, with 22 bases between them. This CDR3 comprises 18 residues. Germline lookup yields CDR1 MGHRA and CDR2 YSYEKL. PCR primers comprised 60 Vbeta and 13 Jbeta primers. Sequenced by immunoSEQ multiplex PCR; TCRdb stores in-frame clones only, minus some. The sample contains some 180,000 clones, about 82% of which appear only once. Material for sequencing was PBMCs. This chain joins TRBV4-1 and TRBJ2-1, with a tentative D call TRBD1 (5 bases). The sequence was obtained from a man younger than 35 in good health and CMV-seronegative. The CDR3 is CASSQFPTGLLVNNEQFF. CDR3 bases: TGCGCCAGCAGCCAATTCCCTACAGGATTACTTGTAAACAATGAGCAGTTCTTC.